This TCR beta chain was recovered during a study of blood T cells in healthy people across ages. In its sample, this clonotype was seen a few times. Its antigen is not known. The CDR3 is 14 residues long. Trimming shortened V by 3 bases and J by 6 bases, and 15 bases separated the two germline ends. Germline-derived CDR1 and CDR2 are SEHNR and FQNEAQ (reference sequence). Regarding the study as a whole: Long-lived donors carried more naive CD4+ cells and greater diversity than aged donors.

Russia was home to the donors, healthy Caucasian individuals aged 6 to 90. The second PCR ran roughly 6 to 12 cycles with a sample-barcoded 5' primer and J-beta primers. Sequencing recovered at least 2.5 million CDR3-containing paired-end reads from each sample. A single record per CDR3 protein comes from TCRdb applying MiXCR to the 5' RACE reads. The data show about 940,000 distinct CDR3 sequences, about 44% seen once. Sequences were obtained from blood. This sequence originates from a man aged 25-45 years in good health. The V call is TRBV7-9, the J call TRBJ2-7, with D perhaps TRBD1 or TRBD2 (5 bases each). The CDR3 coding sequence is TGTGCCAGCAGCTTTGGGGACCTCCGATCCGAGCAGTACTTC. This sequence encodes CASSFGDLRSEQYF.